These T cell receptor beta chains were read from a single sample in a study of T cell responses to AZD1222 COVID-19 vaccine. Method: immunoSEQ multiplex PCR; TCRdb's copy keeps in-frame clones and lacks some. The sample has roughly 100,000 clones, about 90% seen once. Material: peripheral blood, obtained on day 0 of AZD1222 vaccination. These receptors all stem from an adult in good health. CDR3s include the opening cysteine and the closing phenylalanine or tryptophan. The D gene is left open where the match is weak. For some rows the clone size is stated as once, few or many, or as a class when expanded; others skip it.

CASSLSGQPPETQYF TGTGCCAGCAGCTTAAGCGGCCAGCCCCCAGAGACCCAGTACTTC 15 NA NA TRBJ2-5 TRBV7-3
CASSLFGQGETQYF TGTGCCAGCAGCTTATTTGGACAGGGGGAGACCCAGTACTTC 14 NA TRBD1 TRBJ2-5 TRBV7-9
CASSRGGRREAFF TGTGCCAGCAGCCGCGGGGGCCGACGGGAAGCTTTCTTT 13 NA NA TRBJ1-1 TRBV6-5
CASSYQRGLGSEQYF TGTGCCAGCAGTTACCAGCGGGGGCTAGGTTCCGAGCAGTACTTC 15 once TRBD2 TRBJ2-7 TRBV6-5
CASSEDSGSYEQYF TGTGCCAGCAGTGAGGATAGCGGGAGCTACGAGCAGTACTTC 14 NA TRBD2 TRBJ2-7 TRBV2
CASSISGQGGDTQYF TGTGCCAGTAGTATAAGTGGACAGGGGGGAGATACGCAGTATTTT 15 once TRBD1 TRBJ2-3 TRBV19
CASSVGLAGDTQYF TGTGCCAGCAGCGTAGGACTAGCGGGAGATACGCAGTATTTT 14 NA TRBD2 TRBJ2-3 TRBV9
CASRASGGYEQYF TGCGCCAGCAGGGCTTCAGGGGGCTACGAGCAGTACTTC 13 NA TRBD1 TRBJ2-7 TRBV10-1
CASSPAGAEQYF TGTGCCAGCAGCCCAGCAGGGGCCGAGCAGTACTTC 12 NA NA TRBJ2-7 TRBV9
CASSSELSSYNEQFF TGTGCCAGCTCATCGGAGTTGAGCTCCTACAATGAGCAGTTCTTC 15 NA NA TRBJ2-1 TRBV18
CASSQARTGTGNTIYF TGTGCCAGCAGCCAAGCGAGGACAGGGACTGGAAACACCATATATTTT 16 NA TRBD1 TRBJ1-3 TRBV3-1/TRBV3-2
CASSEIVENPYGYTF TGCGCCAGCAGTGAGATAGTTGAAAATCCCTATGGCTACACCTTC 15 NA NA TRBJ1-2 TRBV10-1
CASSTPTSEYSYNEQFF TGTGCCAGCAGTACCCCGACTAGCGAGTACTCCTACAATGAGCAGTTCTTC 17 once TRBD2 TRBJ2-1 TRBV27
CASSYTGGRITLGDTQYF TGTGCCAGCAGTTACACAGGCGGGAGAATTACGCTAGGAGATACGCAGTATTTT 18 NA TRBD2 TRBJ2-3 TRBV6-2/TRBV6-3
CASSYNPQAGYGYTF TGTGCCAGCAGTTATAATCCCCAGGCGGGGTATGGCTACACCTTC 15 NA NA TRBJ1-2 TRBV6-5
CASSQSGTGEPEQFF TGCGCCAGCAGCCAGTCCGGGACAGGGGAACCGGAGCAGTTCTTC 15 NA TRBD1 TRBJ2-1 TRBV4-1
CASRDGANEQFF TGTGCCAGCAGGGACGGAGCGAATGAGCAGTTCTTC 12 NA NA TRBJ2-1 TRBV27
CASSPQGQLNTEAFF TGTGCCAGCTCACCCCAGGGACAGTTGAACACTGAAGCTTTCTTT 15 NA TRBD1 TRBJ1-1 TRBV18
CASSMSPGGNQPQHF TGTGCCAGTAGTATGAGTCCGGGGGGTAATCAGCCCCAGCATTTT 15 NA NA TRBJ1-5 TRBV19
CASSYITNSNQPQHF TGTGCCAGCTCCTATATAACGAATAGCAATCAGCCCCAGCATTTT 15 NA NA TRBJ1-5 TRBV18
CASSLPASGANVLTF TGTGCCAGCAGTCTACCGGCCTCTGGGGCCAACGTCCTGACTTTC 15 NA NA TRBJ2-6 TRBV27
CASSSWTGLGNTIYF TGTGCCAGTAGTTCGTGGACAGGCCTTGGAAACACCATATATTTT 15 once TRBD1 TRBJ1-3 TRBV19
CASTLTGATEAFF TGTGCCAGCACCCTAACAGGGGCCACTGAAGCTTTCTTT 13 NA TRBD1 TRBJ1-1 TRBV7-8
CASRQGSGADTQYF TGTGCCAGCAGACAGGGGTCGGGGGCAGATACGCAGTATTTT 14 NA NA TRBJ2-3 TRBV6-5
CASSNLPGLAKGSYNEQFF TGTGCCAGCAGCAATCTTCCGGGACTAGCCAAGGGCTCCTACAATGAGCAGTTCTTC 19 NA TRBD2 TRBJ2-1 TRBV9
CASSGQAPYGYTF TGTGCCAGCAGCGGCCAGGCACCCTATGGCTACACCTTC 13 NA NA TRBJ1-2 TRBV5-8
CASSQLEYEQFF TGTGCCAGCAGCCAACTAGAGTATGAGCAGTTCTTC 12 NA NA TRBJ2-1 TRBV7-6
CASSYRGRTGELFF TGTGCCAGCAGTTACAGGGGGCGTACCGGGGAGCTGTTTTTT 14 NA TRBD1 TRBJ2-2 TRBV6-5
CSHGAAGVQFF TGCAGCCACGGGGCCGCCGGTGTGCAGTTCTTC 11 NA NA TRBJ2-1 TRBV20-1
CASSGLAGGPSYEQYF TGCGCCAGCAGCGGGCTAGCGGGAGGCCCCTCCTACGAGCAGTACTTC 16 once TRBD2 TRBJ2-7 TRBV4-1
CASSQWSTGELFF TGTGCCAGCAGCCAATGGTCCACCGGGGAGCTGTTTTTT 13 NA NA TRBJ2-2 TRBV14
CATWRGSRNQPQHF TGTGCCACCTGGAGGGGGTCCCGGAATCAGCCCCAGCATTTT 14 NA NA TRBJ1-5 TRBV24-1
CATSRDRNYGYTF TGTGCCACCAGCAGAGATCGGAACTATGGCTACACCTTC 13 NA NA TRBJ1-2 TRBV15
CASSPRTGSNTGELFF TGTGCCAGCAGCCCCCGGACAGGGTCGAACACCGGGGAGCTGTTTTTT 16 NA TRBD1 TRBJ2-2 TRBV11-3
CASSLTAGSAFF TGTGCCAGCAGCTTGACCGCAGGGTCGGCTTTCTTT 12 NA NA TRBJ1-1 TRBV5-8
CASSTLLAGSVNEQFF TGTGCCAGCAGTACCCTCCTAGCGGGAAGCGTCAATGAGCAGTTCTTC 16 once TRBD2 TRBJ2-1 TRBV6-2/TRBV6-3
CASSPWEEETQYF TGCGCCAGCAGCCCCTGGGAGGAAGAGACCCAGTACTTC 13 NA NA TRBJ2-5 TRBV5-1
CASSPTVNTEAFF TGTGCCAGCTCACCGACAGTTAACACTGAAGCTTTCTTT 13 NA NA TRBJ1-1 TRBV18
CASRAGEKLFF TGTGCCAGCAGGGCAGGCGAAAAACTGTTTTTT 11 NA NA TRBJ1-4 TRBV12-3/TRBV12-4
CASSSREPGEQFF TGTGCCAGCAGTTCCCGGGAACCAGGTGAGCAGTTCTTC 13 NA NA TRBJ2-1 TRBV6-7
CASKKGQSATNEKLFF TGTGCCAGTAAAAAGGGGCAGTCTGCAACTAATGAAAAACTGTTTTTT 16 once NA TRBJ1-4 TRBV19
CASNPGGITGELFF TGTGCCAGTAACCCAGGGGGCATCACCGGGGAGCTGTTTTTT 14 NA TRBD1 TRBJ2-2 TRBV19
CASSAGRGAPGNTIYF TGTGCCAGCAGCGCTGGCAGGGGGGCCCCTGGAAACACCATATATTTT 16 NA TRBD1 TRBJ1-3 TRBV11-2
CAWSVQGAANEKLFF TGTGCCTGGAGTGTACAGGGTGCTGCTAATGAAAAACTGTTTTTT 15 NA NA TRBJ1-4 TRBV30
CASSPGQGFTGELFF TGTGCCAGCAGCCCGGGACAGGGTTTCACCGGGGAGCTGTTTTTT 15 NA TRBD1 TRBJ2-2 TRBV7-3
CASWGGGIDEQYF TGTGCCAGCTGGGGGGGAGGGATCGACGAGCAGTACTTC 13 once TRBD2 TRBJ2-7 TRBV18
CASSLRQPGLAGAGDMGEQFF TGTGCCAGCAGCCTCCGTCAACCGGGACTAGCGGGAGCCGGAGATATGGGTGAGCAGTTCTTC 21 NA TRBD2 TRBJ2-1 TRBV9
CAWSGGAEDEQYF TGTGCCTGGAGTGGAGGGGCCGAAGACGAGCAGTACTTC 13 few NA TRBJ2-7 TRBV30
CASSRPLQNSNQPQHF TGTGCCAGTAGCCGTCCCCTACAGAATAGCAATCAGCCCCAGCATTTT 16 NA NA TRBJ1-5 TRBV19
CASSIVAGSEMRPQHF TGTGCCAGTAGTATAGTGGCGGGATCCGAGATGAGGCCCCAGCATTTT 16 NA NA TRBJ1-5 TRBV19
CASSLDREDGELFF TGTGCCAGCAGCCTCGACAGGGAAGACGGGGAGCTGTTTTTT 14 NA TRBD1 TRBJ2-2 TRBV7-3
CASSQNAPGLAGDHEQFF TGCGCCAGCAGCCAAAATGCCCCGGGACTAGCGGGAGATCATGAGCAGTTCTTC 18 NA TRBD2 TRBJ2-1 TRBV4-3
CASSSRTSGTETQYF TGTGCCAGCAGTTCAAGGACTAGCGGGACTGAGACCCAGTACTTC 15 NA TRBD2 TRBJ2-5 TRBV28